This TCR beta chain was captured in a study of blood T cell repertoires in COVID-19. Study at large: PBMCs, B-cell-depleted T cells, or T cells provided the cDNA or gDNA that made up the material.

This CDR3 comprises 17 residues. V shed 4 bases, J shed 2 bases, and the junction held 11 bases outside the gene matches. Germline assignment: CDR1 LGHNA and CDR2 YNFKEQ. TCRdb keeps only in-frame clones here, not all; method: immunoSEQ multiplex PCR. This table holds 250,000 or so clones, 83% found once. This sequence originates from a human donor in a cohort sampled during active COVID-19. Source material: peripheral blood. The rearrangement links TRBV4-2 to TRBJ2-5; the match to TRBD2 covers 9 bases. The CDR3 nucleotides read TGTGCCAGCAGCCCAGGGAAGGCGGGGGGGCCTCAAGAGACCCAGTACTTC. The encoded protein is CASSPGKAGGPQETQYF.